Below, one T cell receptor beta chain is given with its context. With 5 bases removed from V and 14 bases from J, the gap between germline ends came to 25 bases. Looked up from germline, CDR1 is SGHVS and CDR2 is FQNEAQ. The CDR3 contains 16 residues. These data are taken from a study of blood T cell repertoires in COVID-19. Across the study: COVID-19 samples from acute and convalescent phases originated in the United States, Italy and Spain. Sample material is recorded as cDNA or gDNA derived from T cells, B-cell-depleted T cells, or PBMCs.

As handled by the study authors: Amplified reference gene primers provided the basis for estimating nucleated cell counts. Only in-frame clones appear in the TCRdb table, and some are missing; sequencing was by immunoSEQ multiplex PCR. Clone size and V and J calls were adopted from that table, with D and trimming inferred from the DNA. The sample has 200,000 to 300,000 clones; 65% to 90% are singletons. Input material: peripheral blood. This TCR was recovered from a man aged 30 to 39 with active or convalescent COVID-19. The chain links TRBV7-8 to TRBJ1-6; D possibly corresponds to TRBD1 (6 bases). The CDR3 DNA is TGTGCCAGCAGCCCGGACCTAACGGGGGGCTATAGGTCCCTCCACTTT. Protein: CASSPDLTGGYRSLHF.